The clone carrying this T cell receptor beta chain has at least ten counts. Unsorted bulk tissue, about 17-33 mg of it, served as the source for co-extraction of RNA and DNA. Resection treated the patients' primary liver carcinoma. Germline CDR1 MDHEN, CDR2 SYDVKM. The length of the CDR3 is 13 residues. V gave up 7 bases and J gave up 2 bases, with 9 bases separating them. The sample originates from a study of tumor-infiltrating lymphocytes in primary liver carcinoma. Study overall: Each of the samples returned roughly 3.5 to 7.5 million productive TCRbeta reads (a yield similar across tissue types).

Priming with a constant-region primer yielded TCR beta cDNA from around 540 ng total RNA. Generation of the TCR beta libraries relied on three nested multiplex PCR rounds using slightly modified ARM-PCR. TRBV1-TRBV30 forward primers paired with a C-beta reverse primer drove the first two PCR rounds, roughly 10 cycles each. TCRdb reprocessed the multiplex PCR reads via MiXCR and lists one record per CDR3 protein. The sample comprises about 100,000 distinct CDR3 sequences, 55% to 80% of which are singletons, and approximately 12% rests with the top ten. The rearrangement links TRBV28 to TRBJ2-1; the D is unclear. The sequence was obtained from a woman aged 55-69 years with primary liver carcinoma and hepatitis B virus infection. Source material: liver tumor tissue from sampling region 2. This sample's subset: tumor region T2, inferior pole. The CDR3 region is CASTEIPYNEQFF. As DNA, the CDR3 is TGTGCCAGCACCGAAATTCCCTACAATGAGCAGTTCTTC.